Each of the 19 T cell receptor beta chains below was sequenced from the same sample in a study of cytomegalovirus exposure and HLA in healthy donors. This PCR relied on a set of 60 Vbeta primers and 13 Jbeta primers. Here immunoSEQ multiplex PCR was the method, and the copy in TCRdb shows in-frame clones only, minus some. The sample data list under 200,000 clones. Sequencing was done on a sample of PBMCs. These receptors originate from a woman younger than 35 in good health and CMV-seropositive.

The V call is TRBV7-9, the J call TRBJ2-7, with 9 positions matching TRBD1. The CDR3 length is 15 residues. Per the germline V gene, CDR1 is SEHNR and CDR2 is FQNEAQ (reference sequence). V was clipped by 4 bases and J by 2 bases; unmatched bases: 6. The CDR3: CASSYPGQGAYEQYF. The CDR3 DNA reads as TGTGCCAGCAGCTATCCGGGACAGGGTGCCTACGAGCAGTACTTC. The full variable domain, completed using reference TRBV7-9 and TRBJ2-7, is DTGVSQNPRHKITKRGQNVTFRCDPISEHNRLYWYRQTLGQGPEFLTYFQNEAQLEKSRLLSDRFSAERPKGSFSTLEIQRTEQGDSAMYLCASSYPGQGAYEQYFGPGTRLTVT.

The rearrangement uses TRBV6-5 and TRBJ1-1, with a weak D call TRBD1 (6 bases). The CDR3 has 14 amino acids. CDR1 MNHEY and CDR2 SVGAGI come from the germline V gene. V was shortened by 2 bases and J by 4 bases, with 11 bases between the two germline ends. The CDR3 region is CASSYGRGGTEAFF. Here the CDR3 DNA reads TGTGCCAGCAGTTACGGCAGGGGCGGCACTGAAGCTTTCTTT.

V usage is TRBV10-1 and J usage is TRBJ1-1, with D perhaps TRBD1 (6 bases). The CDR3 is 16 amino acids. Germline V gives CDR1 WNHNN, CDR2 SYGVQD (reference sequence). Deletions cut 3 bases from V and 2 bases from J, with 16 bases between. The CDR3 bases are TGCGCCAGCAGTGACAGGGGTTTTGGCGGAAACACTGAAGCTTTCTTT. Translated: CASSDRGFGGNTEAFF.

The gene calls are TRBV5-5 and TRBJ1-2, with 10 bases aligning to TRBD1. Trimming removed 5 bases from V and 8 bases from J; junction bases left unmatched: 9. Germline-derived CDR1 and CDR2 are SGHKS and YYEKEE (reference sequence). The CDR3 sequence is 14 residues long. CDR3 sequence reads: CASSRQGASGGYTF. CDR3 coding DNA: TGTGCCAGCAGTCGACAGGGGGCGAGCGGGGGCTACACCTTC.

J is TRBJ1-2 and V is TRBV14; D remains ambiguous. The CDR3 covers 14 residues. Between the trimmed V and J ends, which lost 2 bases and 4 bases, there was a span of 11 bases. The V gene's germline CDR1 is SGHDN and CDR2 FVKESK. This CDR3 is CASSQSARSYGYTF. In DNA, the CDR3 is TGTGCCAGCAGCCAATCCGCCAGATCCTATGGCTACACCTTC.

Note on this clone: Germline is not matched at one junction end, which may reflect a read error. The chain couples TRBV7-7 to TRBJ2-3; 13 nucleotides line up with TRBD2. CDR1 is SSHAT, CDR2 FNYEAQ, per germline (reference sequence). This CDR3 contains 16 residues. The CDR3 DNA is TGTGCTAGCAGCCGAGGACTAGCGGGGGCCGCAGATACGCAGTATTTT. Its translation: CASSRGLAGAADTQYF.

The V gene is TRBV5-6, the J gene TRBJ2-5, with D possibly TRBD2 on 5 matching bases. V shed 2 bases and J shed 2 bases, with 13 bases lying between them. The germline gives CDR1 SGHDT, CDR2 YYEEEE. The CDR3 covers 15 residues. Here the CDR3 DNA reads TGTGCCAGCAGCTTCGGACTGCCCGGGCAAGAGACCCAGTACTTC. Amino acids: CASSFGLPGQETQYF.

This chain joins TRBV7-9 and TRBJ1-2, with D possibly being TRBD1 (6 bases). Per germline, CDR1 SEHNR and CDR2 FQNEAQ (reference sequence). Trimming pared 3 bases from V and 2 bases from J, leaving 10 bases between. The CDR3 has 14 amino acids. As DNA, the CDR3 is TGTGCCAGCAGCTTGGGACAAAACAACTATGGCTACACCTTC. It translates to CASSLGQNNYGYTF.

The chain is built from TRBV7-2 and TRBJ2-3; TRBD2 matches at 11 bases. Germline lookup yields CDR1 SGHTA and CDR2 FQGNSA. The CDR3 loop spans 17 amino acids. Losses at the gene ends were 6 bases for V and 2 bases for J; bases not matched to a gene: 10. For the CDR3, the DNA is TGTGCCAGCAGACCGAATCGACTAGCGGGGCTCACAGATACGCAGTATTTT. Translated, it gives CASRPNRLAGLTDTQYF. The variable domain in full, with the rest retrieved from reference TRBV7-2 and TRBJ2-3, is GAGVSQSPSNKVTEKGKDVELRCDPISGHTALYWYRQSLGQGLEFLIYFQGNSAPDKSGLPSDRFSAERTGGSVSTLTIQRTQQEDSAVYLCASRPNRLAGLTDTQYFGPGTRLTVL.

CDR3 sequence reads: CASSSPGHQETQYF. The CDR3 coding sequence is TGTGCCAGCAGTTCACCGGGACATCAAGAGACCCAGTACTTC. This sequence joins TRBV6-6 and TRBJ2-5, with a weak D call TRBD1 (6 bases). CDR1 MNHNY and CDR2 SVGAGI come from the germline V gene (reference sequence). V lost 4 bases to trimming and J lost 2 bases, with 11 bases between them. The CDR3 length is 14 residues.

This sequence joins TRBV6-5 and TRBJ2-6; no clear D gene. This CDR3 spans 16 amino acids. Trimming removed 0 bases from V and 0 bases from J, with 6 bases in between. The germline V gene encodes CDR1 MNHEY and CDR2 SVGAGI. Written as DNA, the CDR3 is TGTGCCAGCAGTTACTCGGCCTTCTCTGGGGCCAACGTCCTGACTTTC. This translates into CASSYSAFSGANVLTF.

The chain employs TRBV5-4 and TRBJ1-2, with D perhaps TRBD1 (5 bases). Germline V gene data show CDR1 as SGHNT and CDR2 as YYREEE (reference sequence). The V end was cut by 3 bases, the J end by 4 bases, with 7 bases between. This CDR3 spans 12 amino acids. The DNA for the CDR3 is TGTGCCAGCAGCTCCGACAGCTATGGCTACACCTTC. Translated: CASSSDSYGYTF.

This chain joins TRBV6-5 and TRBJ2-7, with D possibly TRBD1 on 5 matching bases. The CDR3 is 15 amino acids. The germline V gene has CDR1 MNHEY and CDR2 SVGAGI. The ends were cut back, 5 bases at V and 1 base at J, with 15 bases in the middle. The CDR3 loop is CASSPYMGQSYEQYF. CDR3 coding DNA: TGTGCCAGCAGTCCCTATATGGGGCAATCCTACGAGCAGTACTTC.

The chain has TRBV5-1 and TRBJ2-5; D possibly corresponds to TRBD2 (5 bases). Deletions cut 3 bases from V and 5 bases from J, with 17 bases between. The CDR3 is made up of 15 amino acids. From germline, CDR1 is SGHRS and CDR2 YFSETQ. The CDR3 nucleotides read TGCGCCAGCAGCTCTCTCCCGGGCGGGCGTGAGACCCAGTACTTC. Amino acid sequence: CASSSLPGGRETQYF.

The chain recombines TRBV4-1 with TRBJ2-2; 8 bases are a match to TRBD1. Germline CDR1 and CDR2: MGHRA and YSYEKL. With V trimmed by 3 bases and J by 6 bases, 6 bases remained unmatched. CDR3 length: 15 amino acids. Here the CDR3 DNA reads TGCGCCAGCAGCCAGGGCAGGGGGCTGGCCGGGGAGCTGTTTTTT. Amino acids: CASSQGRGLAGELFF.

The chain has TRBV5-6 and TRBJ2-1, with 7 bases identical to TRBD2. CDR1 is SGHDT, CDR2 YYEEEE, per germline. This CDR3 is 16 amino acids long. V shed 0 bases, J shed 7 bases, and the junction held 10 bases outside the gene matches. CDR3 in amino acids: CASSLGGRAMRNEQFF. The CDR3 nucleotides are TGTGCCAGCAGCTTGGGGGGGAGGGCCATGCGGAATGAGCAGTTCTTC.

The J gene is TRBJ1-5, the V gene TRBV9, with a tentative D call TRBD1 (6 bases). Germline-derived CDR1 and CDR2 are SGDLS and YYNGEE. This CDR3 has 14 amino acids. V was trimmed by 4 bases and J by 2 bases, leaving 10 bases between them. The CDR3 loop reads CASSPHRGNQPQHF. CDR3 sequence (DNA): TGTGCCAGCAGCCCCCACAGGGGCAATCAGCCCCAGCATTTT.

The CDR3 protein is CASSRDRGPQYF. CDR3 DNA: TGTGCCAGCAGTCGGGACAGGGGCCCGCAGTACTTC. This chain uses TRBV28 with TRBJ2-4, with 10 nucleotides matching TRBD1. The germline V gene has CDR1 MDHEN and CDR2 SYDVKM. The J segment lost 13 bases and the V segment lost 5 bases, leaving 5 bases of the junction unmatched. The CDR3 has 12 residues.

This chain links TRBV5-6 with TRBJ1-5; TRBD1 agrees at 11 bases. Germline V gene sequence: CDR1 SGHDT, CDR2 YYEEEE. V dropped 0 bases and J dropped 0; count of bases not matched to a gene: 8. The CDR3 covers 19 residues. The DNA for the CDR3 is TGTGCCAGCAGCTTGGGTGAAGGGACAGGGGGTTATAGCAATCAGCCCCAGCATTTT. This encodes CASSLGEGTGGYSNQPQHF.